This T cell receptor (beta chain) is from a study of beta chain features in type 1 diabetes. With respect to this clone: What it binds is not known.

Donors underwent one heparinised blood draw, about 0.12 L on average. Sorting based on CD45RO/CCR7/CD25/CD127/CD95/CD27 separated CD4+ naive, central memory, regulatory and stem cell-like memory cells. What was sequenced were expressed TCRB transcripts, since all of the isolated RNA had been reverse transcribed. Roughly 3.5 million reads per sample on average were obtained from naive, central memory and regulatory T cell samples. Sequencing was performed with immunoSEQ multiplex PCR; in TCRdb, only in-frame clones are kept and a portion is missing. This sample has about 170,000 clones; 7.8% occur once, and the top ten carry around 0.94%. The study, taken as a whole, reports: Researchers report that Type 1 diabetes patients had moderately but significantly shorter TCRB CDR3s across all four CD4+ subsets.

The CDR3 spans 13 residues. With V trimmed by 5 bases and J by 10 bases, 9 bases remained unmatched. Germline-derived CDR1 and CDR2 are SGHNT and YENEEA. The rearrangement joins TRBV11-3 to TRBJ2-7, with TRBD1 matching over 9 bases. The specimen was central memory CD4+ T cells from blood. The receptor comes from a middle-aged woman with type 1 diabetes. The CDR3 sequence: CASSGRTGEKQYF. The CDR3 nucleotides read TGTGCCAGCAGCGGGCGGACAGGGGAGAAACAGTACTTC.